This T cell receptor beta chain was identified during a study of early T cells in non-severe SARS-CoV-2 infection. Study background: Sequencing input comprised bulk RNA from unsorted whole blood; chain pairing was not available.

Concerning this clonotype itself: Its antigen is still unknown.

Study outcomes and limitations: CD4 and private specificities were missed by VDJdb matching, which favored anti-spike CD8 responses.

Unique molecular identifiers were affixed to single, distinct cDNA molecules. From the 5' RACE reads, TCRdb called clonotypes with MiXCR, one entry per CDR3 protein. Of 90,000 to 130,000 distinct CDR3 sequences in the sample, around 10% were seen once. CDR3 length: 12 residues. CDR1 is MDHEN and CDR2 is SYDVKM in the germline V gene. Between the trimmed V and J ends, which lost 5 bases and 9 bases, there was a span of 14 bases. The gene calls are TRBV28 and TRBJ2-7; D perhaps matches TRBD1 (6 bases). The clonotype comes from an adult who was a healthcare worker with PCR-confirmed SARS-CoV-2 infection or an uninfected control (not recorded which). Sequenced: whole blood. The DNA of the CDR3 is TGTGCCAGCAGTGGTCAGGGGAAGGGGCAGTACTTC. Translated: CASSGQGKGQYF.